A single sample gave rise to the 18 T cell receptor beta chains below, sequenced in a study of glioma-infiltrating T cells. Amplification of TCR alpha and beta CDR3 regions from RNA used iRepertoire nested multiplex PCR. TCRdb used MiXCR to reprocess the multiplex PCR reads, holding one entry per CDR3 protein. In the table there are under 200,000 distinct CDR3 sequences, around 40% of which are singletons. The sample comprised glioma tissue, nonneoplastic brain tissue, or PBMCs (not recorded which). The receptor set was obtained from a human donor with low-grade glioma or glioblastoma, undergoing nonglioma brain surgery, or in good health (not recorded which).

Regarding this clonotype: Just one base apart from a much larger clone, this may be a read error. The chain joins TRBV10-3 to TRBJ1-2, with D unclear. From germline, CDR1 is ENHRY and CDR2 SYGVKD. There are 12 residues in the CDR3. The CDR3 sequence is CAVSFDGYGYTF. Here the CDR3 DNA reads TGTGCCGTCAGCTTCGACGGCTATGGCTACACCTTC.

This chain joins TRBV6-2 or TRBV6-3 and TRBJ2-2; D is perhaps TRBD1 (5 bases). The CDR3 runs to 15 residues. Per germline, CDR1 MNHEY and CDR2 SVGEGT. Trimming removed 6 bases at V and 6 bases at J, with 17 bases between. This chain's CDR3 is CASSKYTGYAGELFF. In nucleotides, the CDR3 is TGTGCCAGCAGCAAATACACAGGATACGCCGGGGAGCTGTTTTTT.

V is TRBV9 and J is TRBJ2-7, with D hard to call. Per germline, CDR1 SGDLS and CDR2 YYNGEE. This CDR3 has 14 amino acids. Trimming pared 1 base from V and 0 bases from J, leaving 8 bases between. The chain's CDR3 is CASSVTVTSYEQYF. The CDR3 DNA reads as TGTGCCAGCAGCGTAACTGTGACCTCCTACGAGCAGTACTTC.

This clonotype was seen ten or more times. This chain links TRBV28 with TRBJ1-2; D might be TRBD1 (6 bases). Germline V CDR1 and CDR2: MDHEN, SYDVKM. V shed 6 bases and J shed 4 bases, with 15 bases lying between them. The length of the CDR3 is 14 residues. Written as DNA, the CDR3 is TGTGCCAGCAGCTTAGTCGACAGGCTCTATGGCTACACCTTC. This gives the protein CASSLVDRLYGYTF.

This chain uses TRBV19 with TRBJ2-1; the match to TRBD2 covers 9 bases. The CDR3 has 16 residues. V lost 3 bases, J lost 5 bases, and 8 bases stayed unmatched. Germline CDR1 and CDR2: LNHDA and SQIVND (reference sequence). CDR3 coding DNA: TGTGCCAGTAGTATCCGGGCGGGAGGGAGTAACAATGAGCAGTTCTTC. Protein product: CASSIRAGGSNNEQFF.

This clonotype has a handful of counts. The CDR3 loop reads CASSQVVFGADTQYF. DNA of the CDR3: TGCGCCAGCAGCCAAGTCGTATTTGGGGCAGATACGCAGTATTTT. This chain joins TRBV4-1 and TRBJ2-3; D gene ambiguous. Trimming removed 1 base from V and 4 bases from J, with 12 bases in between. The CDR3 covers 15 residues. The germline V gene has CDR1 MGHRA and CDR2 YSYEKL.

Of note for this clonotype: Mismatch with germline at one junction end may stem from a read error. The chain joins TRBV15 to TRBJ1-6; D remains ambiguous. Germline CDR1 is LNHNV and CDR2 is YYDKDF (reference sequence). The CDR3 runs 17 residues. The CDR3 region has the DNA TGTGCCACCAGCAGAGACCTATGGATCTCCTATAATTCACCCCTCCACTTC. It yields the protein CATSRDLWISYNSPLHF. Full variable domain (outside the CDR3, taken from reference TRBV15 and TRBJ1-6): DAMVIQNPRYQVTQFGKPVTLSCSQTLNHNVMYWYQQKSSQAPKLLFHYYDKDFNNEADTPDNFQSRRPNTSFCFLDIRSPGLGDTAMYLCATSRDLWISYNSPLHFGNGTRLTVT.

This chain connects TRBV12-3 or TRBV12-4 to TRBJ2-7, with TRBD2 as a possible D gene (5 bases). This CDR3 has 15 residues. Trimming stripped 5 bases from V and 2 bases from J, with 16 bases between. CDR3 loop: CASSRSGVLPYEQYF. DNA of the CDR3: TGTGCCAGCAGTCGATCCGGGGTTCTGCCCTACGAGCAGTACTTC.

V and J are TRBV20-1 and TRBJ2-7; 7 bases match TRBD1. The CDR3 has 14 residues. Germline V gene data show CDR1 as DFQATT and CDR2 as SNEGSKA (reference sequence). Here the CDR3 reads CSEKPGTASYEQYF. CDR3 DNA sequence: TGCAGCGAGAAACCCGGGACAGCCTCCTACGAGCAGTACTTC.

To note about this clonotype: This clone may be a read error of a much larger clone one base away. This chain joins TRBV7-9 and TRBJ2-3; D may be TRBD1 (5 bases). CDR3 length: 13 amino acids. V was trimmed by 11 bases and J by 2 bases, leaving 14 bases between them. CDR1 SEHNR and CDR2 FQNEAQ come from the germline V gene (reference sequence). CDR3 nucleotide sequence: TGTGCCGGCGGAAGGGGTGACACAGATACGCAGTATTTT. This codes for CAGGRGDTDTQYF.

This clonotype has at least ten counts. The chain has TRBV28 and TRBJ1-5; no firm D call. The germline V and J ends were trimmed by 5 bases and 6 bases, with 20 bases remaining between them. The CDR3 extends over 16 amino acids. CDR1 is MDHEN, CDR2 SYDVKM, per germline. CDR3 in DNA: TGTGCCAGCAGTCCGCCCGGGGAGGGAGTATTTCAGCCCCAGCATTTT. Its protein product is CASSPPGEGVFQPQHF.

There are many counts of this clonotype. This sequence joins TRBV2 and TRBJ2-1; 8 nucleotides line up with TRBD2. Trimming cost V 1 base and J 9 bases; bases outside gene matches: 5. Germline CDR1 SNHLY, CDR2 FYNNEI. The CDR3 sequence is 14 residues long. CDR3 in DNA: TGTGCCAGCAGTGAAGTAGGACTAGCAGCTGAGCAGTTCTTC. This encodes CASSEVGLAAEQFF.

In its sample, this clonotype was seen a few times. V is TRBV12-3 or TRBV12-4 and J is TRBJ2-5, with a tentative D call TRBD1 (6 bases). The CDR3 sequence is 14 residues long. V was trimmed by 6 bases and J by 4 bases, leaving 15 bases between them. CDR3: CASRRQGNGETQYF. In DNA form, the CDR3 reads TGTGCCAGCAGACGCCAGGGGAACGGAGAGACCCAGTACTTC.

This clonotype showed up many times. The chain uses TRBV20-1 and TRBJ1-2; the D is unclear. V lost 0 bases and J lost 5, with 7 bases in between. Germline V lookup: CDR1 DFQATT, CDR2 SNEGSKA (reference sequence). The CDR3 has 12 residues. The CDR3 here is CSARDGGYGYTF. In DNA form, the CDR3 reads TGCAGTGCTAGAGACGGAGGGTATGGCTACACCTTC.

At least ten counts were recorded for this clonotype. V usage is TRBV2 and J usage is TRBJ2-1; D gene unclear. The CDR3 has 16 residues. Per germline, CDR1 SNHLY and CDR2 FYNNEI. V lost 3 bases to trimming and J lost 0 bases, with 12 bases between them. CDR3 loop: CASSDSIANSYNEQFF. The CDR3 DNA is TGTGCCAGCAGTGATAGTATTGCAAACTCCTACAATGAGCAGTTCTTC.

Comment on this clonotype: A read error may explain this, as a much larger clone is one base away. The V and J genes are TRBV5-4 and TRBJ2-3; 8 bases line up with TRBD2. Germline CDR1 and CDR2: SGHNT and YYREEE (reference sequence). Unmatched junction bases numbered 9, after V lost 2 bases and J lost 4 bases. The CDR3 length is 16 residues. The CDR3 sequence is CASSFGSGSGADTQYF. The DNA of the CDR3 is TGTGCCAGCAGCTTTGGGAGCGGGAGTGGAGCAGATACGCAGTATTTT.

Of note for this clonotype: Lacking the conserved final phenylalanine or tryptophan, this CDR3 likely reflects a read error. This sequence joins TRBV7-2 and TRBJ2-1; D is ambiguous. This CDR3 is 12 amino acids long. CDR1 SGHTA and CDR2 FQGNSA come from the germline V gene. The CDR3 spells CASSPLTTEQFL. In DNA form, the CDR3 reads TGTGCAAGCAGCCCCCTCACTACTGAGCAGTTCCTC.

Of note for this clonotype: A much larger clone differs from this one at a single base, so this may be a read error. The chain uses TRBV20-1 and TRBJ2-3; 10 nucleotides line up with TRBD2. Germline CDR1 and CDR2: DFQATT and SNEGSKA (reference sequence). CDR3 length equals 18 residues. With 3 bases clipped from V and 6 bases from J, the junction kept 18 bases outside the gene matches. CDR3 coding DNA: TGCAGTGCTAGTTCCTCCTGGGCGGCAGCGGGAGGGATGGATACGCAGTATTTT. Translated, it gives CSASSSWAAAGGMDTQYF.